Reported below is one T cell receptor beta chain. Germline assignment: CDR1 MNHNY and CDR2 SVGAGI (reference sequence). V trimming: 3 bases; J trimming: 0 bases; junction bases outside the gene matches: 5. This CDR3 region has 16 residues. Data came from immunoSEQ multiplex PCR; TCRdb stores just in-frame clones and leaves some out. This table holds about 660,000 clones, around 87% found once. The sample is drawn from a study of shared T cell receptors in the human thymus. The data also belong to a second study, concerning human thymus T cells. That report adds: Resections were taken during corrective heart surgery, and the thymus tissue came from these.

This sequence originates from a boy under two years old with a congenital heart defect. The specimen sequenced was thymocytes. The chain uses TRBV6-6 and TRBJ1-3, with 7 positions matching TRBD1. The CDR3 nucleotides read TGTGCCAGCAGTTATAAGGGGGCTGGCTCTGGAAACACCATATATTTT. Its protein product is CASSYKGAGSGNTIYF.